This record looks at one T cell receptor beta chain sequence and its context. The antigen remains undetermined. This CDR3 spans 16 amino acids. Trimming shortened V by 0 bases and J by 0 bases, and 10 bases separated the two germline ends. The V gene's germline CDR1 is WNHNN and CDR2 SYGVQD (reference sequence). This sample was included in a study of T cell responses to AZD1222 COVID-19 vaccine. Produced via immunoSEQ multiplex PCR; TCRdb's table is partial and in-frame only. The sample has 150,000 to 200,000 clones; approximately 92% are singletons. Study-level findings and limits: The reported proportion of spike-specific TCRs targeting unmutated variant regions was nearly half. The peak T cell response came first, and repertoires were sampled only after it.

The sequencing used peripheral blood, collected on day 0 of AZD1222 vaccination. The sequence was obtained from an adult in good health. The genes are TRBV10-1 and TRBJ2-3; tentative D call: TRBD1 (7 bases). The CDR3 spells CASSESPGGSTDTQYF. The DNA for the CDR3 is TGCGCCAGCAGTGAGTCCCCAGGGGGGAGCACAGATACGCAGTATTTT.